The clone carrying this TCR beta chain has at least ten counts. As for time point: blood at routine non-recurrence follow-up after resection. Unsorted samples of tumor, nontumor lung or frozen PBMC had their whole RNA sequenced. This sample was included in a study of spatial heterogeneity in lung cancer. As for the study in general: PBMC samples from follow-up, when available, were sequenced at a median of roughly two years post-resection. Consistently, beta-chain sequences turned up in larger numbers than alpha-chain sequences did. Raw-read counts averaged over ten per unique TCR and UMI combination.

With 3 bases clipped from V and 4 bases from J, the junction kept 5 bases outside the gene matches. The V gene's germline CDR1 is SQVTM and CDR2 ANQGSEA. CDR3 length equals 13 residues. TCRdb called the 5' RACE reads again in MiXCR, with one record for every CDR3 protein. The top ten clones hold around a fifth of a sample with under 30,000 distinct CDR3 sequences, 5.5% to 7% of them seen once. This TCR was sampled from a male donor with early-stage non-small cell lung cancer. Sequenced here: PBMCs, sampled at follow-up. This chain links TRBV29-1 with TRBJ1-2, with TRBD1 matching over 7 bases. CDR3 sequence reads: CSVDAGQLYGYTF. The DNA for the CDR3 is TGCAGCGTTGATGCGGGACAGCTCTATGGCTACACCTTC.